A single sample is the source of the 25 T cell receptor beta chains below, sequenced in a study of patients and donors after allogeneic stem cell transplantation (dated by TCRdb to the early 2020s). The library was prepared using RT-PCR. The run used a NextSeq 550. The raw public reads went through TCRdb reprocessing: fastp at Q25, MiXCR clone calling, in-frame beta chains kept. All rows with the same CDR3 protein become a single entry with the most common DNA and genes. Recorded for this sample are about 960,000 distinct CDR3 sequences; over 15% of them occurred a single time. The ten largest clones take up roughly 6.4% of the sample. Sequencing was carried out using blood, either unsorted or a sorted T cell fraction (not recorded which). The receptors stem from a human donor who was either an allogeneic HSCT recipient or a stem cell or donor lymphocyte infusion donor (not recorded which). It is not recorded whose cells these are; they may come from a transplant donor.

Ten or more counts support this clonotype. J is TRBJ1-1 and V is TRBV12-3 or TRBV12-4; 8 bases line up with TRBD1. With V trimmed by 6 bases and J by 4 bases, 4 bases remained unmatched. This CDR3 spans 13 amino acids. CDR3 protein: CASSSGGGTEAFF. The DNA for the CDR3 is TGTGCCAGCAGCTCAGGGGGCGGCACTGAAGCTTTCTTT.

This clonotype was counted between two and nine times. V and J are TRBV7-2 and TRBJ2-2; D possibly corresponds to TRBD1 (6 bases). In germline, CDR1 is SGHTA, CDR2 FQGNSA. Trimming pared 5 bases from V and 4 bases from J, leaving 11 bases between. CDR3 length: 14 amino acids. CDR3 residues: CASSPTGPTGELFF. The CDR3 DNA follows: TGTGCCAGCAGCCCAACAGGGCCCACCGGGGAGCTGTTTTTT. Drawing the rest from reference TRBV7-2 and TRBJ2-2, the complete variable domain is GAGVSQSPSNKVTEKGKDVELRCDPISGHTALYWYRQSLGQGLEFLIYFQGNSAPDKSGLPSDRFSAERTGGSVSTLTIQRTQQEDSAVYLCASSPTGPTGELFFGEGSRLTVL.

This clonotype was recorded many times. The V call is TRBV5-1, the J call TRBJ2-7; 9 bases match TRBD1. The length of the CDR3 is 16 residues. Per the germline V gene, CDR1 is SGHRS and CDR2 is YFSETQ. Germline trimming cut 4 bases from V and 3 bases from J; bases unmatched to any gene: 11. The CDR3 DNA reads TGCGCCAGCAGCCGTACGATGGCGACAGGGGGCTACGAGCAGTACTTC. Residues: CASSRTMATGGYEQYF.

This clonotype came up a few times. The genes are TRBV4-2 and TRBJ2-5, with TRBD2 matching 11 bases. The CDR3 consists of 17 residues. V gave up 1 base and J gave up 1 base; unmatched junction bases: 5. The V gene's germline CDR1 is LGHNA and CDR2 YNFKEQ. CDR3 DNA sequence: TGTGCCAGCAGCCAAGCGACTAGCGGGACAATCCAAGAGACCCAGTACTTC. It specifies CASSQATSGTIQETQYF.

The chain joins TRBV5-5 to TRBJ2-1; D remains unclear. CDR3 length: 15 amino acids. The V gene's germline CDR1 is SGHKS and CDR2 YYEKEE (reference sequence). The V end lost 3 bases, the J end lost 6 bases, and 16 bases lay between the germline ends. The CDR3: CASSWSRGSGNEQFF. The CDR3 bases are TGTGCCAGCAGCTGGTCTCGAGGTTCCGGCAATGAGCAGTTCTTC. Variable domain in full (rest from reference TRBV5-5 and TRBJ2-1): DAGVTQSPTHLIKTRGQQVTLRCSPISGHKSVSWYQQVLGQGPQFIFQYYEKEERGRGNFPDRFSARQFPNYSSELNVNALLLGDSALYLCASSWSRGSGNEQFFGPGTRLTVL.

This clonotype was seen only a few times. CDR3 in DNA: TGTGCCAGCAGTTGGGGGACAGGGTCTTCACCCCTCCACTTT. This encodes CASSWGTGSSPLHF. This sequence joins TRBV2 and TRBJ1-6; 9 bases are a match to TRBD1. This CDR3 has 14 amino acids. V dropped 5 bases and J dropped 9; count of bases not matched to a gene: 5. Germline lookup yields CDR1 SNHLY and CDR2 FYNNEI.

A few counts support this clonotype. Here the CDR3 DNA reads TGTGCCAGCAGCTTAGAGGGGTCGCGCCACACAGATACGCAGTATTTT. Its translation is CASSLEGSRHTDTQYF. V is TRBV7-2 and J is TRBJ2-3; TRBD1 is a possible D gene (5 bases). The germline V gene encodes CDR1 SGHTA and CDR2 FQGNSA. Trimming took 1 base from V and 2 from J, leaving 13 bases between them. The CDR3 is 16 residues long.

The chain recombines TRBV5-1 with TRBJ1-2; 7 bases are shared with TRBD1. CDR1 and CDR2 (germline): SGHRS, YFSETQ. This CDR3 has 14 residues. V trimming: 0 bases; J trimming: 7 bases; junction bases outside the gene matches: 6. The DNA for the CDR3 is TGCGCCAGCAGCTTGGAAGGGGGCGCCGGTGGCTACACCTTC. This gives the protein CASSLEGGAGGYTF.

In its sample, this clonotype was seen once. V usage is TRBV6-2 or TRBV6-3 and J usage is TRBJ1-2; no firm D call. This CDR3 region has 12 residues. Trimming took 5 bases from V and 7 from J, leaving 11 bases between them. Germline assignment: CDR1 MNHEY and CDR2 SVGEGT. CDR3 amino acids: CASSTSGVGYTF. The CDR3 region has the DNA TGTGCCAGCAGTACGTCCGGGGTTGGCTACACCTTC.

This clonotype was seen only a few times. This sequence joins TRBV9 and TRBJ2-2; D not certain. Germline V lookup: CDR1 SGDLS, CDR2 YYNGEE. This CDR3 is built from 14 residues. V was shortened by 0 bases and J by 1 base, with 4 bases between the two germline ends. For the CDR3, the DNA is TGTGCCAGCAGCGTAGTACAGAACACCGGGGAGCTGTTTTTT. This gives the protein CASSVVQNTGELFF.

The rearrangement links TRBV9 to TRBJ2-3; 8 positions match TRBD2. Looked up from germline, CDR1 is SGDLS and CDR2 is YYNGEE. The CDR3 is made up of 16 amino acids. J was trimmed by 2 bases and V by 0 bases; bases with no gene match: 5. The CDR3 sequence: CASSVELAGNTDTQYF. Here the CDR3 DNA reads TGTGCCAGCAGCGTAGAGTTAGCGGGGAACACAGATACGCAGTATTTT.

This clonotype came up a few times. The genes are TRBV7-2 and TRBJ2-5; no reliable D call. V was cut by 3 bases and J by 6 bases, with 11 bases left in between. Germline values: CDR1 SGHTA, CDR2 FQGNSA. CDR3 length: 13 amino acids. For the CDR3, the DNA is TGTGCCAGCAGCTTTGATCTCGTGCAGACCCAGTACTTC. Amino acids: CASSFDLVQTQYF.

This clonotype was detected ten times or more. The chain combines TRBV24-1 with TRBJ2-1; unclear D gene. The V gene lost 6 bases and the J gene lost 1 base, with 0 bases spanning the gap. The CDR3 spans 11 residues. Germline CDR1 reads KGHDR; CDR2 reads SFDVKD. The DNA of the CDR3 is TGTGCCACCAGTTCCTACAATGAGCAGTTCTTC. Protein product: CATSSYNEQFF.

This clonotype occurred a few times. The V and J genes are TRBV12-3 or TRBV12-4 and TRBJ1-1; D possibly corresponds to TRBD1 (6 bases). V was pared by 8 bases and J by 6 bases, with 22 bases between. The CDR3 contains 15 residues. CDR3 sequence: CASCPSRGRRAEAFF. CDR3 nucleotides: TGTGCCAGCTGCCCGTCGCGGGGGCGTAGGGCTGAAGCTTTCTTT.

V usage is TRBV29-1 and J usage is TRBJ2-6, with D perhaps TRBD1 (5 bases). The CDR3 is 17 amino acids. The V gene's germline CDR1 is SQVTM and CDR2 ANQGSEA. V lost 4 bases and J lost 2, with 18 bases in between. In nucleotides, the CDR3 is TGCAGCGTTGTGGAAGACAGACGGGTCGCTGGGGCCAACGTCCTGACTTTC. It yields the protein CSVVEDRRVAGANVLTF.

This clonotype was observed a few times. Being one base from a much bigger clone, this may be a read error. V is TRBV5-1 and J is TRBJ2-7, with D perhaps matching TRBD1 or TRBD2 (6 bases each). Per germline, CDR1 SGHRS and CDR2 YFSETQ. The CDR3 sequence is 14 residues long. V gave up 2 bases and J gave up 3 bases, with 12 bases separating them. The CDR3 loop is CASSFFGGIYEQYF. The CDR3 DNA reads as TGCGCCAGCAGCTTTTTCGGGGGCATCTACGAGCAGTACTTC. Drawing the rest from reference TRBV5-1 and TRBJ2-7, the complete variable domain is KAGVTQTPRYLIKTRGQQVTLSCSPISGHRSVSWYQQTPGQGLQFLFEYFSETQRNKGNFPGRFSGRQFSNSRSEMNVSTLELGDSALYLCASSFFGGIYEQYFGPGTRLTVT.

Only a few counts were recorded for this clonotype. One end of the junction varies from germline; a read error may be responsible. V and J are TRBV7-9 and TRBJ2-3; D unresolved. Germline V gene sequence: CDR1 SEHNR, CDR2 FQNEAQ (reference sequence). This CDR3 has 8 residues. CDR3 amino acids: CASSLGDF. In DNA form, the CDR3 reads TGTGCCAGCAGCTTAGGTGATTTT. Looking up the rest from reference TRBV7-9 and TRBJ2-3 gives the full variable domain: DTGVSQNPRHKITKRGQNVTFRCDPISEHNRLYWYRQTLGQGPEFLTYFQNEAQLEKSRLLSDRFSAERPKGSFSTLEIQRTEQGDSAMYLCASSLGDFGPGTRLTVL.

A few counts support this clonotype. The chain uses TRBV6-5 and TRBJ2-1; 13 positions match TRBD2. This CDR3 region has 16 residues. V lost 4 bases, J lost 8 bases, and 8 bases stayed unmatched. CDR1 and CDR2 from the germline V gene are MNHEY and SVGAGI. The CDR3 region is CASSSSGLAGNDEQFF. In DNA, the CDR3 is TGTGCCAGCAGTTCCTCGGGACTAGCGGGGAACGATGAGCAGTTCTTC.

This clonotype appeared many times. An end of the junction differs from the germline gene, which may be a read error. This sequence joins TRBV12-3 or TRBV12-4 and TRBJ2-3; D uncertain. The CDR3 is 11 residues long. Written as DNA, the CDR3 is TGTGCCAGCAGCTTAGGGGATACGCAGTATTTT. It specifies CASSLGDTQYF.

The sample holds a few counts of this clonotype. The chain is built from TRBV5-1 and TRBJ2-3, with 13 bases identical to TRBD2. The trim removed 4 bases at V and 4 bases at J, leaving 6 bases unmatched. Per the germline V gene, CDR1 is SGHRS and CDR2 is YFSETQ. This CDR3 is built from 16 residues. The CDR3: CASSARLAGGADTQYF. The CDR3 DNA sequence: TGCGCCAGCAGCGCAAGACTAGCGGGAGGCGCAGATACGCAGTATTTT.

This chain links TRBV6-1 with TRBJ1-4; 8 bases line up with TRBD1. Germline trimming cut 7 bases from V and 3 bases from J; bases unmatched to any gene: 7. The germline V gene encodes CDR1 MNHNS and CDR2 SASEGT. CDR3 length: 15 residues. The CDR3 loop is CASTRTGLSNEKLFF. The CDR3 DNA reads TGTGCCAGCACCCGGACAGGGTTATCTAATGAAAAACTGTTTTTT.

V and J are TRBV11-1 and TRBJ1-3; TRBD1 matches 8 bases. Germline loops: CDR1 SGHAT, CDR2 FQDESV (reference sequence). This CDR3 spans 18 amino acids. Trimming cost V 5 bases and J 0 bases; bases outside gene matches: 12. The CDR3 sequence: CASSRYPGQAISGNTIYF. The DNA for the CDR3 is TGTGCCAGCAGCCGTTACCCGGGACAGGCGATCTCTGGAAACACCATATATTTT.

The chain couples TRBV6-5 to TRBJ2-1, with D hard to call. The CDR3 totals 11 residues. In germline, CDR1 is MNHEY, CDR2 SVGAGI. V lost 8 bases and J 10 bases, leaving 12 bases between the germline ends. The CDR3 DNA reads TGTGCCAGCCTCGGAGCTGGGGAGCAGTTCTTC. Protein product: CASLGAGEQFF.

The chain carries TRBV24-1 and TRBJ1-1; weak D call: TRBD1 (5 bases). The V end was cut by 9 bases, the J end by 1 base, with 26 bases between. The CDR3 is 18 residues long. The germline V gene has CDR1 KGHDR and CDR2 SFDVKD. CDR3 sequence (DNA): TGTGCCACCGAACCAGGGACGGGGCAAAGTAGGGCGAACACTGAAGCTTTCTTT. This codes for CATEPGTGQSRANTEAFF.

The chain links TRBV27 to TRBJ1-2; the match to TRBD1 covers 9 bases. The ends lost 8 bases at V and 5 bases at J; junction bases unmatched: 6. CDR3 size: 13 residues. From germline, CDR1 is MNHEY and CDR2 SMNVEV (reference sequence). The CDR3: CASAGDRDYGYTF. The DNA of the CDR3 is TGTGCCAGCGCGGGGGACAGGGATTATGGCTACACCTTC.